Following are 22 T cell receptor beta chains from one sample sequenced in a study of technical replicates of blood from several donors. Repertoires were generated with immunoSEQ multiplex PCR, while TCRdb's copy carries only in-frame clones and drops some. The repertoire holds 76,000 or so clones, with roughly 85% as singletons. The material sequenced was PBMCs. Source of these receptors: a human donor in good health. Some clones in this sample may be carry-over from other donors' samples.

This clone was recorded only once. This sequence joins TRBV7-2 and TRBJ1-5; 7 bases are a match to TRBD1. This CDR3 region has 15 residues. The V gene's germline CDR1 is SGHTA and CDR2 FQGNSA. V shed 5 bases and J 4 bases; nucleotides not matched to a gene: 8. The CDR3 protein is CASSLTGTANQPQHF. CDR3 nucleotide sequence: TGTGCCAGCAGCCTCACCGGGACAGCAAATCAGCCCCAGCATTTT.

The genes are TRBV19 and TRBJ2-1, with 11 bases that match TRBD2. Per germline, CDR1 LNHDA and CDR2 SQIVND (reference sequence). CDR3 length: 14 residues. Trimming at V came to 6 bases and at J to 9 bases, leaving 7 bases not matched to a gene. The CDR3 sequence is CASSETSGNGEQFF. The DNA of the CDR3 is TGTGCCAGTAGCGAGACTAGCGGGAACGGTGAGCAGTTCTTC.

This clone has a handful of counts. V usage is TRBV5-1 and J usage is TRBJ2-5; 8 nucleotides match TRBD2. Germline lookup yields CDR1 SGHRS and CDR2 YFSETQ. The trim removed 4 bases at V and 5 bases at J, leaving 7 bases unmatched. This CDR3 contains 14 residues. The CDR3 sequence: CASSPGGAVETQYF. The CDR3 nucleotides are TGCGCCAGCAGCCCCGGGGGGGCCGTCGAGACCCAGTACTTC.

The chain joins TRBV5-1 to TRBJ2-5; no reliable D call. V was cut by 2 bases and J by 4 bases, with 9 bases left in between. This CDR3 has 13 amino acids. Germline CDR1 and CDR2: SGHRS and YFSETQ. This CDR3 reads CASSFGSTETQYF. The DNA for the CDR3 is TGCGCCAGCAGCTTCGGGTCCACAGAGACCCAGTACTTC.

The chain employs TRBV19 and TRBJ2-1; D is unresolved. The CDR3 runs to 14 residues. V lost 6 bases and J lost 7, with 16 bases in between. Per the germline V gene, CDR1 is LNHDA and CDR2 is SQIVND (reference sequence). This CDR3 reads CASRNGPVSNEQFF. The CDR3 DNA sequence: TGTGCCAGTAGAAACGGTCCGGTGTCGAATGAGCAGTTCTTC. Full variable domain (missing parts from reference TRBV19 and TRBJ2-1): DGGITQSPKYLFRKEGQNVTLSCEQNLNHDAMYWYRQDPGQGLRLIYYSQIVNDFQKGDIAEGYSVSREKKESFPLTVTSAQKNPTAFYLCASRNGPVSNEQFFGPGTRLTVL.

This chain uses TRBV15 with TRBJ1-1, with D perhaps matching TRBD1 (5 bases). V dropped 1 base and J dropped 4 bases, with 10 bases sitting between them. Germline-derived CDR1 and CDR2 are LNHNV and YYDKDF (reference sequence). The CDR3 runs 14 residues. The CDR3 region is CATSRARGFTEAFF. CDR3 in DNA: TGTGCCACCAGCAGAGCGCGGGGGTTCACTGAAGCTTTCTTT.

With respect to this clone: The same CDR3 also results from other DNA sequences found in this sample. The chain has TRBV30 and TRBJ2-2; D is uncertain. Germline-derived CDR1 and CDR2 are GTSNPN and SVGIG (reference sequence). This CDR3 comprises 11 residues. The ends were cut back, 4 bases at V and 6 bases at J, with 6 bases in the middle. The CDR3: CAWTFSGELFF. The CDR3, as DNA: TGTGCCTGGACTTTTTCCGGGGAGCTGTTTTTT.

This chain links TRBV7-6 with TRBJ2-3; the match to TRBD1 covers 9 bases. V shed 4 bases, J shed 3 bases, and the junction held 5 bases outside the gene matches. The CDR3 totals 15 residues. Germline CDR1 reads SGHVS; CDR2 reads FNYEAQ. CDR3 DNA sequence: TGTGCCAGCAGCTACTCCGGACAGGGGACAGATACGCAGTATTTT. It encodes CASSYSGQGTDTQYF.

The chain couples TRBV6-5 to TRBJ2-6; weak D call: TRBD1 (6 bases). The CDR3 runs to 15 residues. The germline V gene has CDR1 MNHEY and CDR2 SVGAGI. Trimming cost V 2 bases and J 3 bases, with 8 bases left between them. The CDR3 region has the DNA TGTGCCAGCAGTTACGGACAGTTTGGGGCCAACGTCCTGACTTTC. Translation gives CASSYGQFGANVLTF.

CDR3 amino acids: CASSPPGQGGYGYTF. The CDR3 DNA follows: TGTGCCAGTAGTCCTCCCGGACAGGGGGGCTATGGCTACACCTTC. The chain carries TRBV19 and TRBJ1-2, with 10 bases fitting TRBD1. Trimming removed 5 bases from V and 4 bases from J; junction bases left unmatched: 7. CDR1 is LNHDA and CDR2 is SQIVND in the germline V gene (reference sequence). This CDR3 is built from 15 residues. Variable domain in full (rest from reference TRBV19 and TRBJ1-2): DGGITQSPKYLFRKEGQNVTLSCEQNLNHDAMYWYRQDPGQGLRLIYYSQIVNDFQKGDIAEGYSVSREKKESFPLTVTSAQKNPTAFYLCASSPPGQGGYGYTFGSGTRLTVV.

The V gene is TRBV5-1, the J gene TRBJ2-7; TRBD2 matches at 11 bases. Germline CDR1 is SGHRS and CDR2 is YFSETQ. The CDR3 has 14 amino acids. Germline trimming cut 5 bases from V and 5 bases from J; bases unmatched to any gene: 6. Here the CDR3 reads CASSLRLAGNEQYF. As DNA, the CDR3 is TGCGCCAGCAGTTTGAGACTAGCGGGGAACGAGCAGTACTTC.

The J gene is TRBJ2-7, the V gene TRBV12-5; 9 nucleotides line up with TRBD2. V was pared by 1 base and J by 0 bases, with 7 bases of the junction left unmatched. The CDR3 extends over 17 amino acids. Germline CDR1 reads LGHNT; CDR2 reads FRNRAP. The CDR3 reads CASGLDAGGLGSYEQYF. CDR3 coding DNA: TGTGCTAGTGGTTTGGACGCGGGGGGGCTTGGCTCCTACGAGCAGTACTTC.

V is TRBV15 and J is TRBJ2-3; D is possibly TRBD2 (6 bases). Germline V lookup: CDR1 LNHNV, CDR2 YYDKDF (reference sequence). V was pared by 0 bases and J by 3 bases, with 13 bases between. The CDR3 runs 16 residues. The CDR3 is CATSRDGGAATDTQYF. CDR3 DNA sequence: TGTGCCACCAGCAGAGACGGGGGAGCTGCGACAGATACGCAGTATTTT.

This chain links TRBV5-5 with TRBJ2-3; 8 bases line up with TRBD1. Germline V lookup: CDR1 SGHKS, CDR2 YYEKEE (reference sequence). The length of the CDR3 is 14 residues. V trimming: 4 bases; J trimming: 5 bases; junction bases outside the gene matches: 6. CDR3 region: CASSGTGPLDTQYF. The DNA for the CDR3 is TGTGCCAGCAGCGGGACAGGTCCCTTAGATACGCAGTATTTT. The full variable domain, with the rest looked up from reference TRBV5-5 and TRBJ2-3, is DAGVTQSPTHLIKTRGQQVTLRCSPISGHKSVSWYQQVLGQGPQFIFQYYEKEERGRGNFPDRFSARQFPNYSSELNVNALLLGDSALYLCASSGTGPLDTQYFGPGTRLTVL.

J is TRBJ2-7 and V is TRBV7-9; 7 bases align to TRBD1. V shed 5 bases, J shed 3 bases, and the junction held 4 bases outside the gene matches. Germline CDR1 SEHNR, CDR2 FQNEAQ (reference sequence). The CDR3 sequence is 13 residues long. CDR3 residues: CASSVPGGYEQYF. The CDR3 DNA is TGTGCCAGCAGCGTTCCAGGGGGCTACGAGCAGTACTTC.

The chain uses TRBV18 and TRBJ2-1, with D maybe TRBD2 (6 bases). This CDR3 comprises 12 residues. Deletions cut 4 bases from V and 10 bases from J, with 11 bases between. Germline V CDR1 and CDR2: KGHSH, LQKENI. The CDR3 region is CASSLLGLEQFF. The DNA for the CDR3 is TGTGCCAGCTCACTCCTCGGACTAGAGCAGTTCTTC.

The J gene is TRBJ2-2, the V gene TRBV9; 8 bases are a match to TRBD2. This CDR3 comprises 18 residues. J gave up 10 bases and V 4 bases, and 21 bases lay outside the gene matches. CDR1 is SGDLS and CDR2 is YYNGEE in the germline V gene. CDR3: CASSSEGLEVRNSPELFF. The CDR3 nucleotides are TGTGCCAGCAGCTCAGAGGGACTAGAAGTCCGAAATTCGCCGGAGCTGTTTTTT. Based on the CDR3 plus reference TRBV9 and TRBJ2-2, the full variable domain is DSGVTQTPKHLITATGQRVTLRCSPRSGDLSVYWYQQSLDQGLQFLIQYYNGEERAKGNILERFSAQQFPDLHSELNLSSLELGDSALYFCASSSEGLEVRNSPELFFGEGSRLTVL.

This clone was counted a single time. This sequence joins TRBV19 and TRBJ2-1, with 8 bases that match TRBD1. The germline V gene encodes CDR1 LNHDA and CDR2 SQIVND (reference sequence). The junction had 9 bases not matched to a gene; V was cut back by 5 bases and J by 0 bases. This CDR3 contains 17 residues. As DNA, the CDR3 is TGTGCCAGTAGTTCCGACAGGGGCGACCACTCCTACAATGAGCAGTTCTTC. As protein: CASSSDRGDHSYNEQFF.

This clone was observed once. The chain has TRBV6-1 and TRBJ2-5; D possibly corresponds to TRBD2 (7 bases). This CDR3 spans 15 amino acids. V lost 7 bases and J 1 base, leaving 16 bases between the germline ends. Germline CDR1 and CDR2: MNHNS and SASEGT. In nucleotides, the CDR3 is TGTGCCAGCAAAGGGGGTAGCGGGCTCCAAGAGACCCAGTACTTC. Translating it yields CASKGGSGLQETQYF.

The chain combines TRBV30 with TRBJ2-1; D is unresolved. The ends were cut back, 0 bases at V and 6 bases at J, with 9 bases in the middle. The germline gives CDR1 GTSNPN, CDR2 SVGIG (reference sequence). This CDR3 region has 13 residues. The CDR3 region is CAWSVTVVNEQFF. CDR3 coding DNA: TGTGCCTGGAGTGTAACGGTTGTCAATGAGCAGTTCTTC.

In DNA, the CDR3 is TGTGCCTGGAGTTATCAGGGTCGGTGGTTCTTC. The encoded protein is CAWSYQGRWFF. The chain uses TRBV30 and TRBJ2-1, with D possibly matching TRBD1 (5 bases). The ends were cut back, 2 bases at V and 15 bases at J, with 14 bases in the middle. The CDR3 has 11 residues. CDR1 and CDR2 (germline): GTSNPN, SVGIG (reference sequence). The entire variable domain, with the rest obtained from reference TRBV30 and TRBJ2-1, is as follows: SQTIHQWPATLVQPVGSPLSLECTVEGTSNPNLYWYRQAAGRGLQLLFYSVGIGQISSEVPQNLSASRPQDRQFILSSKKLLLSDSGFYLCAWSYQGRWFFGPGTRLTVL.

V gene TRBV30 combines with J gene TRBJ2-6; 9 bases align to TRBD1. Losses at the gene ends were 5 bases for V and 1 base for J; bases not matched to a gene: 0. From germline, CDR1 is GTSNPN and CDR2 SVGIG (reference sequence). There are 14 residues in the CDR3. The CDR3 spells CAWDRGSGANVLTF. The CDR3 nucleotides read TGTGCCTGGGACAGGGGGTCTGGGGCCAACGTCCTGACTTTC.